This T cell receptor beta chain comes out of a study of T-cell memory formation after mild COVID-19. Study results and caveats: Later expanders leaned CD4+, whereas clones that contracted between day 15 and 85 were balanced CD4/CD8. Researchers report contracting CD4+ clones mostly in CM and EM, with CD8+ clones in EMRA.

TCR alpha and TCR beta cDNA libraries with sample barcodes and UMIs came from 5'RACE using constant-segment primers. TCRdb fed the 5' RACE reads into MiXCR, producing one record per CDR3 protein. This table has roughly 600,000 distinct CDR3 sequences, approximately 19% appearing once. Comments on this clonotype: Its specificity is unknown.

V lost 3 bases and J lost 1, with 15 bases in between. CDR1 is LGHNA and CDR2 is YSLEER in the germline V gene. The CDR3 runs 17 residues. The genes are TRBV4-3 and TRBJ2-2, with D perhaps matching TRBD2 (6 bases). This TCR came from an adult woman who had mild COVID-19 (a few samples of this study predate the infection). Cell type and time point are not known. The source material was PBMCs or a T cell subset sorted from them (not recorded which). CDR3 protein: CASSQQGDLGNTGELFF. The CDR3 DNA reads TGCGCCAGCAGCCAGCAAGGGGACTTGGGGAACACCGGGGAGCTGTTTTTT.